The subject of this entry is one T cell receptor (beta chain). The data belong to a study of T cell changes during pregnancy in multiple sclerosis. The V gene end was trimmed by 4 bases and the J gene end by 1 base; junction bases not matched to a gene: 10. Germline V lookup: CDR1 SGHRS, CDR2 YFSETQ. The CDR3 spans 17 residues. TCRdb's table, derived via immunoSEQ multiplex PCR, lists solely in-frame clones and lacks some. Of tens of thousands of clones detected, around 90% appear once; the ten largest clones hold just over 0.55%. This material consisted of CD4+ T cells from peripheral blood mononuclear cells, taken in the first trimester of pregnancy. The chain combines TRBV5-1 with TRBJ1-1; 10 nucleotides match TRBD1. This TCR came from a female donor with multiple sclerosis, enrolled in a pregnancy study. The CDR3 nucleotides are TGCGCCAGCAGCCTCGGACAGGGGGGTATGGGGAACACTGAAGCTTTCTTT. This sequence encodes CASSLGQGGMGNTEAFF.